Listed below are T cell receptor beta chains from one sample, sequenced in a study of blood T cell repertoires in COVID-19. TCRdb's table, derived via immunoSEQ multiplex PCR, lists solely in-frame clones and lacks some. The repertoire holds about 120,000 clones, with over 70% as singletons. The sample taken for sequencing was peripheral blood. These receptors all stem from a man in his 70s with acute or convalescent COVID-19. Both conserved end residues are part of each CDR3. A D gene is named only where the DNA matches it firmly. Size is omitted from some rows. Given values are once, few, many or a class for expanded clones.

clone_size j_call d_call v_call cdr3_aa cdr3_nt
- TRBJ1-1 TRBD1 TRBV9 CASSVGPGGITEAFF TGTGCCAGCAGCGTAGGCCCAGGGGGCATCACTGAAGCTTTCTTT
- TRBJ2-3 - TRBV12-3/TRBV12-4 CASRPREADTQYF TGTGCCAGCAGACCAAGGGAGGCAGATACGCAGTATTTT
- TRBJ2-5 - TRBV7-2 CASSLVGGEETQYF TGTGCCAGCAGCTTAGTGGGCGGGGAAGAGACCCAGTACTTC
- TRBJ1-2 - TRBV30 CAWSAGNGYTF TGTGCCTGGAGTGCAGGGAATGGCTACACCTTC
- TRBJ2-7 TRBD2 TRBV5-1 CASSAPSGGADEQYF TGCGCCAGCAGCGCCCCTAGCGGAGGGGCAGACGAGCAGTACTTC
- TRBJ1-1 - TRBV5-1 CASSQLQGRYTEAFF TGCGCCAGCAGCCAGTTACAGGGACGGTACACTGAAGCTTTCTTT
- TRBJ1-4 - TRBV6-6 CASMRGLNEKLFF TGTGCCAGCATGAGGGGACTTAATGAAAAACTGTTTTTT
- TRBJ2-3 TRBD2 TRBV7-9 CASSHWTSGGLDTQYF TGTGCCAGCAGCCACTGGACTAGCGGGGGTCTAGATACGCAGTATTTT
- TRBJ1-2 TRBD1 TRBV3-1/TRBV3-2 CASSQDLTGGRGYTF TGTGCCAGCAGCCAAGATCTGACAGGGGGACGTGGCTACACCTTC
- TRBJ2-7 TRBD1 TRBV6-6 CASSRRTGVTRGHEQYF TGTGCCAGCAGTCGTCGGACAGGGGTTACCCGGGGCCACGAGCAGTACTTC
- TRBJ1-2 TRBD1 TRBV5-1 CASSNEGQGVYGYTF TGCGCCAGCAGCAACGAAGGACAGGGGGTATATGGCTACACCTTC
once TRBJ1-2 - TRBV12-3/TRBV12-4 CASSLDNSGGYTF TGTGCCAGCAGTTTGGATAATAGCGGGGGCTACACCTTC
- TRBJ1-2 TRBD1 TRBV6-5 CASSSGTESYGYTF TGTGCCAGCAGTTCCGGGACAGAGAGCTATGGCTACACCTTC
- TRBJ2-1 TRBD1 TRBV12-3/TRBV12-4 CASSQGGYEQFF TGTGCCAGCAGTCAAGGGGGCTATGAGCAGTTCTTC
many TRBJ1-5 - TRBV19 CASSIAGNQPQHF TGTGCCAGTAGTATAGCCGGTAATCAGCCCCAGCATTTT
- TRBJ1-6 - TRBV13 CASSLANSPLHF TGTGCCAGCAGCTTAGCAAATTCACCCCTCCACTTT
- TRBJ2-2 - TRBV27 CASSLAPMGAGTGELFF TGTGCCAGCAGTCTCGCCCCAATGGGGGCGGGCACCGGGGAGCTGTTTTTT
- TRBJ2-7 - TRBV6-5 CASSPAGLPEQYF TGTGCCAGCAGCCCGGCCGGGTTGCCCGAGCAGTACTTC
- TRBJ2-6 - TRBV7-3 CASSLGRFGANVLTF TGTGCCAGCAGCTTAGGGAGATTCGGGGCCAACGTCCTGACTTTC
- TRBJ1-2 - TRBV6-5 CASKWWEGYGYTF TGTGCCAGCAAATGGTGGGAGGGCTATGGCTACACCTTC
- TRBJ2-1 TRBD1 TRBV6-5 CASSGTGGYNEQFF TGTGCCAGCAGCGGGACAGGGGGCTACAATGAGCAGTTCTTC
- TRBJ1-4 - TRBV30 CAWSSRGGLNEKLFF TGTGCCTGGAGTTCCCGCGGGGGGCTCAATGAAAAACTGTTTTTT